This T cell receptor (beta chain) emerged from a study of neurological immune-mediated disorders. Regarding the study as a whole: Multiple sclerosis patients had less TCR clonal expansion than even healthy controls, unlike HTLV-1-associated myelopathy.

The cDNA came from 5'RACE with 10-nucleotide random UMIs. Each CDR3 protein gets one entry after TCRdb re-called the 5' RACE reads with MiXCR. The sample lists approximately 19,000 distinct CDR3 sequences; 15% were seen once. Many counts were recorded for this clonotype. Its antigen is undetermined. Germline CDR1 DFQATT, CDR2 SNEGSKA (reference sequence). Trimming removed 6 bases from V and 15 bases from J, with 21 bases in between. There are 12 residues in the CDR3. Sequencing was done on a sample of PBMCs. The chain couples TRBV20-1 to TRBJ2-1; a possible D gene is TRBD2 (6 bases). The clonotype comes from a female donor with HTLV-1-associated myelopathy (HAM/TSP). The CDR3 loop reads CSADQGGTNGFF. For the CDR3, the DNA is TGCAGTGCAGACCAGGGCGGGACGAATGGGTTCTTC.